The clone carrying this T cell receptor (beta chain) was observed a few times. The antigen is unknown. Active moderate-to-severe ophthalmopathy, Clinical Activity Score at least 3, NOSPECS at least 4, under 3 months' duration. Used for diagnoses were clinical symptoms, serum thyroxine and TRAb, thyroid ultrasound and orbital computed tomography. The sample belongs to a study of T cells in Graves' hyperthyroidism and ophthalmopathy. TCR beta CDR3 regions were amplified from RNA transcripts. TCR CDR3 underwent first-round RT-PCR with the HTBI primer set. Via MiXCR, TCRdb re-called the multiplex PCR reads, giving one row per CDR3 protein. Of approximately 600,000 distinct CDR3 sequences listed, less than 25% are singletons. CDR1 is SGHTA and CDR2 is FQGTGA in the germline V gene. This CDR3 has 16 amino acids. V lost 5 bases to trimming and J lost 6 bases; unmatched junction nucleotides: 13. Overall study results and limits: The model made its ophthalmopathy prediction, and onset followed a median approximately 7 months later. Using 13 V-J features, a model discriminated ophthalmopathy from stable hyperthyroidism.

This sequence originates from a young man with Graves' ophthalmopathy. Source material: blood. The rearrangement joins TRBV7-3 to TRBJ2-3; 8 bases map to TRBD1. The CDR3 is CASSLGGGQGWDTQYF. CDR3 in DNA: TGTGCCAGCAGCCTTGGGGGAGGACAGGGATGGGATACGCAGTATTTT.